This T cell receptor (beta chain) was documented in a study of control samples from healthy donors and cancer patients. The CDR3 is 12 amino acids. In germline, CDR1 is MNHEY, CDR2 SVGEGT. Trimming left V 6 bases short and J 4 bases short, with 9 bases between. Only a few counts were recorded for this clone. Clones were sequenced by immunoSEQ multiplex PCR, and TCRdb holds only the in-frame ones, with some missing. The repertoire holds 80,000 to 100,000 clones, with approximately 80% as singletons. The source material was blood. The chain uses TRBV6-2 or TRBV6-3 and TRBJ1-2; D ambiguous. This TCR came from a woman aged 25 to 39 in good health. CDR3 protein: CASSPDLYGYTF. The CDR3 region has the DNA TGTGCCAGCAGCCCCGACCTCTATGGCTACACCTTC.